Below are 10 T cell receptor beta chains sequenced from a single sample in a study of Graves' ophthalmopathy and Graves' hyperthyroidism. CDR3 regions of TCR beta were amplified from RNA transcripts. The workflow started with a first-round RT-PCR run with HTBI primers and then moved on to a second-round multiplex PCR. One entry per CDR3 protein results from TCRdb running MiXCR on the multiplex PCR reads. Among 150,000 to 200,000 distinct CDR3 sequences, 35% to 45% were seen once, and the ten largest hold over 7%. Sequencing used peripheral blood. These receptors came from a man younger than 40 with Graves' ophthalmopathy.

This clonotype showed up many times. The chain has TRBV7-2 and TRBJ2-7; tentatively, D is TRBD1 or TRBD2 (5 bases each). CDR1 and CDR2 (germline): SGHTA, FQGNSA. V lost 6 bases to trimming and J lost 0 bases, with 12 bases between them. CDR3 length: 14 amino acids. The CDR3 sequence: CASRYRDGSYEQYF. CDR3 bases: TGTGCCAGCAGATATCGGGACGGCTCCTACGAGCAGTACTTC.

The chain couples TRBV6-1 to TRBJ2-5; TRBD2 might be the D (5 bases). Deletions cut 5 bases from V and 2 bases from J, with 12 bases between. The germline V gene encodes CDR1 MNHNS and CDR2 SASEGT. The CDR3 is 14 amino acids. CDR3 amino acids: CASSQTLAQETQYF. The CDR3 DNA is TGTGCCAGCAGTCAAACGCTAGCTCAAGAGACCCAGTACTTC.

The V and J genes are TRBV27 and TRBJ2-6; D gene ambiguous. V lost 4 bases to trimming and J lost 0 bases, with 10 bases between them. Germline CDR1 is MNHEY and CDR2 is SMNVEV (reference sequence). CDR3 length: 16 residues. CDR3 loop: CASSSRLSSGANVLTF. DNA of the CDR3: TGTGCCAGCAGTTCCCGACTGAGCTCTGGGGCCAACGTCCTGACTTTC.

This clonotype was found many times. CDR3 coding DNA: TGCGCCAGCAGCTTGTCCGACAGGGGGACAAACGAGCAGTACTTC. Residues: CASSLSDRGTNEQYF. This chain connects TRBV5-1 to TRBJ2-7; 9 bases agree with TRBD1. There are 15 residues in the CDR3. V lost 1 base to trimming and J lost 5 bases; unmatched junction nucleotides: 7. CDR1 SGHRS and CDR2 YFSETQ come from the germline V gene.

The chain combines TRBV11-2 with TRBJ2-2; 7 positions match TRBD1. V lost 5 bases, J lost 5 bases, and 11 bases stayed unmatched. This CDR3 region has 16 residues. Germline CDR1 is SGHAT and CDR2 is FQNNGV. For the CDR3, the DNA is TGTGCCAGCAGCACCCAAGGGGGCGCAGGAACCGGGGAGCTGTTTTTT. It is translated as CASSTQGGAGTGELFF.

There are many counts of this clonotype. The J gene is TRBJ2-7, the V gene TRBV7-2; perhaps TRBD2 as D (6 bases). Germline CDR1 SGHTA, CDR2 FQGNSA. Trimming took 5 bases from V and 0 from J, leaving 26 bases between them. The CDR3 extends over 19 amino acids. CDR3 residues: CASSLQGIAVKGSSYEQYF. For the CDR3, the DNA is TGTGCCAGCAGCCTCCAAGGGATAGCGGTGAAAGGCAGCTCCTACGAGCAGTACTTC.

The V gene is TRBV6-1, the J gene TRBJ1-5; D is ambiguous. Between the trimmed V and J ends, which lost 2 bases and 4 bases, there was a span of 12 bases. The V gene's germline CDR1 is MNHNS and CDR2 SASEGT. The CDR3 is 15 residues long. The CDR3 is CASSEWSTRNQPQHF. Written as DNA, the CDR3 is TGTGCCAGCAGTGAATGGTCCACCCGGAATCAGCCCCAGCATTTT.

V is TRBV7-2 and J is TRBJ1-1; D remains unclear. This CDR3 has 15 amino acids. V was shortened by 1 base and J by 3 bases, with 12 bases between the two germline ends. CDR1 is SGHTA, CDR2 FQGNSA, per germline. CDR3: CASSLGRRIDTEAFF. CDR3 bases: TGTGCCAGCAGCTTAGGGAGGCGGATAGACACTGAAGCTTTCTTT.

This clonotype was recorded at least ten times. This chain joins TRBV12-3 or TRBV12-4 and TRBJ2-7; D is possibly TRBD1 (5 bases). Trimming pared 3 bases from V and 1 base from J, leaving 10 bases between. The length of the CDR3 is 14 residues. CDR3 nucleotide sequence: TGTGCCAGCAGTTTTGGCAGGGTGTCCTACGAGCAGTACTTC. Translation gives CASSFGRVSYEQYF.

This clonotype was seen ten or more times. The chain is built from TRBV11-2 and TRBJ2-7, with D perhaps assigned TRBD1 or TRBD2 (5 bases each). Germline V gene sequence: CDR1 SGHAT, CDR2 FQNNGV. V gave up 4 bases and J gave up 6 bases, with 22 bases separating them. The CDR3 has 16 residues. The CDR3 DNA sequence: TGTGCCAGCAGCTCGAGGTTTTTGACGGTTGGGGGCGAGCAGTACTTC. This translates into CASSSRFLTVGGEQYF.